These T cell receptor beta chains were read from a single sample in a study of blood T cell repertoires in COVID-19. TCRdb's copy holds only in-frame clones and misses some; the assay was immunoSEQ multiplex PCR. The sample holds tens of thousands of clones; around nine tenths are singletons and the top ten take approximately 6.5%. Sequenced: peripheral blood. The receptors were sampled from a woman in her sixties with COVID-19, enrolled during active disease. The CDR3 runs from the conserved cysteine through the conserved F or W. The D gene is left open where the match is weak. The size field is filled for only some rows; it gives once, few, many or a size class.

v_call	d_call	j_call	clone_size	cdr3_nt	cdr3_aa
TRBV19	TRBD2	TRBJ2-1	.	TGTGCCAGTAGTATCTTTGCTACTAGCGGGAGTGGTGAGGATGAGCAGTTCTTC	CASSIFATSGSGEDEQFF
TRBV7-9	.	TRBJ2-2	few	TGTGCCAGCAGCCCCCCTGACACCGGGGAGCTGTTTTTT	CASSPPDTGELFF
TRBV18	TRBD1	TRBJ1-6	.	TGTGCCAGCTCACCGAAACCGGGACAGGATAATTCACCCCTCCACTTT	CASSPKPGQDNSPLHF
TRBV18	TRBD1	TRBJ1-2	.	TGTGCCAGCTCACACCAGACAGGGGCGGATGGCTACACCTTC	CASSHQTGADGYTF
TRBV19	TRBD2	TRBJ2-5	.	TGTGCCAGTAGTCATCCTCTAGCGGGAAAAGAGACCCAGTACTTC	CASSHPLAGKETQYF
TRBV7-9	TRBD1	TRBJ1-4	.	TGTGCCAGCAGCTTCGGGGGGACAGGGCGGGAAAAACTGTTTTTT	CASSFGGTGREKLFF
TRBV28	TRBD1	TRBJ1-4	few	TGTGCCAGCAGTTTCCTAGGGGGCCGTAGGGGTGAAAAACTGTTTTTT	CASSFLGGRRGEKLFF
TRBV15	TRBD1	TRBJ1-3	once	TGTGCCACCGCGAGGGACAGCTCTGGAAACACCATATATTTT	CATARDSSGNTIYF
TRBV7-9	.	TRBJ1-4	.	TGTGCCAGCAGCCCAAACCCGGGGAGGTCTAATGAAAAACTGTTTTTT	CASSPNPGRSNEKLFF
TRBV15	.	TRBJ1-2	.	TGTGCCACCAGCAGAGATTATTCGGTGGTTGGGGGCCAAGGCTACACCTTC	CATSRDYSVVGGQGYTF
TRBV12-3/TRBV12-4	TRBD1	TRBJ1-1	.	TGTGCCAGCAGACAGGGGACGAACACTGAAGCTTTCTTT	CASRQGTNTEAFF
TRBV9	TRBD2	TRBJ2-7	.	TGTGCCAGCAGCTCGCGACTAGCGGGAGTTGGGGAGCAGTACTTC	CASSSRLAGVGEQYF
TRBV5-4	TRBD1	TRBJ1-2	.	TGTGCCAGCAGCCAACAGGGGCCTAACTATGGCTACACCTTC	CASSQQGPNYGYTF
TRBV4-1	TRBD2	TRBJ2-3	few	TGCGCCAGCAGCCTATCGGGACTAGCGGGGAACACAGATACGCAGTATTTT	CASSLSGLAGNTDTQYF
TRBV19	TRBD2	TRBJ2-3	.	TGTGCCAGTAGTATAGGGTTAGCGGGAGTGTTAGATACGCAGTATTTT	CASSIGLAGVLDTQYF
TRBV5-6	.	TRBJ2-1	.	TGTGCCAGCAGGTTCAGGGGCGTGGGATACAATGAGCAGTTCTTC	CASRFRGVGYNEQFF
TRBV5-6	TRBD2	TRBJ2-1	.	TGTGCCAGCAGCTTGGGACTAGCGGGAGGAACCTACAATGAGCAGTTCTTC	CASSLGLAGGTYNEQFF
TRBV2	TRBD1	TRBJ2-1	.	TGTGCCAGCAGAACGGGACAGGGGTATTACAATGAGCAGTTCTTC	CASRTGQGYYNEQFF
TRBV14	TRBD2	TRBJ2-7	.	TGTGCCAGCAGCCAAGGCCTAGCGGGATTGTACGAGCAGTACTTC	CASSQGLAGLYEQYF
TRBV30	.	TRBJ2-3	.	TGTGCCTGGAGAGCAGGTGCTTCAATAGATACGCAGTATTTT	CAWRAGASIDTQYF
TRBV7-9	TRBD1	TRBJ2-7	.	TGTGCCAGCAGTTACGACAGGGGGAGGGAGGGGCAGTACTTC	CASSYDRGREGQYF
TRBV29-1	.	TRBJ2-1	few	TGCAGCGTTGAGCGGGACTGGCACTACAATGAGCAGTTCTTC	CSVERDWHYNEQFF